Presented here are 5 T cell receptor beta chains from one specimen sequenced in a study of T cells after yellow fever vaccination. Each CDR3 protein gets one entry after TCRdb re-called the 5' RACE reads with MiXCR. The sample has around 120,000 distinct CDR3 sequences; about 7.8% are singletons. The sample consisted of CD4+ T cells sorted from PBMCs, taken roughly 46 days after the first yellow fever vaccination. The receptors derive from a man between 18 and 35 years old who received the YFV17D yellow fever vaccine.

This clonotype was seen more than once but under ten times. The rearrangement joins TRBV12-3 or TRBV12-4 to TRBJ1-5; 8 nucleotides agree with TRBD1. The CDR3 has 14 amino acids. The trim removed 6 bases at V and 7 bases at J, leaving 8 bases unmatched. The CDR3 DNA is TGTGCCAGCAGGATTGGGACAGGCCAACAGCCCCAGCATTTT. Translating gives CASRIGTGQQPQHF.

The rearrangement joins TRBV12-3 or TRBV12-4 to TRBJ1-4, with a possible D match to TRBD1 (6 bases). Trimming took off 3 bases at V and 7 bases at J, with 12 bases between the two ends. This CDR3 has 14 residues. DNA for the CDR3: TGTGCCAGCAGTTTTGCAGGGGTGGGTGAAAAACTGTTTTTT. This translates into CASSFAGVGEKLFF.

This clonotype has ten or more counts. V usage is TRBV7-2 and J usage is TRBJ2-2, with 10 bases fitting TRBD2. Germline V gives CDR1 SGHTA, CDR2 FQGNSA. This CDR3 is built from 17 residues. V lost 3 bases, J lost 5 bases, and 9 bases stayed unmatched. CDR3 sequence reads: CASSFAGTSVGTGELFF. The CDR3 DNA reads TGTGCCAGCAGCTTCGCCGGGACTAGCGTAGGGACCGGGGAGCTGTTTTTT.

This chain joins TRBV5-4 and TRBJ1-4; 8 positions agree with TRBD1. J lost 8 bases, V lost 2 bases, and 2 bases had no gene match. Germline V lookup: CDR1 SGHNT, CDR2 YYREEE (reference sequence). This CDR3 is built from 13 residues. CDR3 residues: CASSFRGREKLFF. CDR3 DNA: TGTGCCAGCAGCTTCAGGGGGCGGGAAAAACTGTTTTTT.

This clonotype came up many times. The CDR3 region has the DNA TGCGCCAGCAACTTTCGCGGGGGGGGCCAGGGAGATACGCAGTATTTT. As protein: CASNFRGGGQGDTQYF. The V gene is TRBV5-1, the J gene TRBJ2-3; 9 bases are shared with TRBD2. The CDR3 runs to 16 residues. Germline V gives CDR1 SGHRS, CDR2 YFSETQ. After removal of 6 bases from V and 5 bases from J, the junction contained 13 bases not matched to a gene.